A selection of T cell receptor beta chains follows, all from one sample in a study of CD8+ T cells in alopecia areata. Using immunoSEQ multiplex PCR, the repertoire was profiled, and TCRdb retains in-frame clones only, with some absent. The sample holds some 120,000 clones; 58% are singletons and the top ten take less than 5.5%. The starting material was CD4+ T cells sorted from blood, obtained at week 0. These receptors came from a human donor with alopecia areata. Each CDR3 is given with its conserved first and last residue. The order of the fields is CDR3 protein, CDR3 DNA, V gene, D gene, clone size, J gene. The D gene is left open where the match is weak. Expanded clones are given a class, and other clones once, few, many or no size at all.

CASSSYVTEQYF	TGTGCCAGCAGCTCATACGTAACGGAGCAGTACTTC	TRBV7-9	.	.	TRBJ2-7
CASSLAGLGQGGGYTF	TGTGCCAGCAGCTTGGCAGGTTTGGGACAGGGTGGCGGCTACACCTTC	TRBV5-4	TRBD1	.	TRBJ1-2
CASSLTGTEREQFF	TGCGCCAGCAGCCTGACAGGAACAGAACGTGAGCAGTTCTTC	TRBV5-1	.	few	TRBJ2-1
CASSLTGKPIEAFF	TGTGCCAGCAGCTTGACAGGGAAACCGATTGAAGCTTTCTTT	TRBV7-3	TRBD1	.	TRBJ1-1
CASSRTSGSEHEQYF	TGTGCCAGCAGTCGGACTAGCGGGAGTGAGCACGAGCAGTACTTC	TRBV28	TRBD2	.	TRBJ2-7
CASSLGGTSNQPQHF	TGCGCCAGCAGCTTGGGAGGGACCAGCAATCAGCCCCAGCATTTT	TRBV5-1	.	.	TRBJ1-5
CASSFRGAETQYF	TGCGCCAGCAGCTTCAGGGGTGCAGAGACCCAGTACTTC	TRBV5-1	.	.	TRBJ2-5
CASSPQLGETQYF	TGTGCCAGCAGCCCGCAGCTTGGGGAGACCCAGTACTTC	TRBV9	.	.	TRBJ2-5
CASSPTSGASTDTQYF	TGTGCCAGCAGCCCGACTAGCGGGGCTAGCACAGATACGCAGTATTTT	TRBV4-2	TRBD2	few	TRBJ2-3
CASSIVAGPGGNEQFF	TGTGCCAGTAGTATAGTGGCAGGGCCGGGCGGCAATGAGCAGTTCTTC	TRBV19	.	.	TRBJ2-1
CASSQGGELGTDTQYF	TGCGCCAGCAGCCAAGGAGGGGAGTTAGGCACAGATACGCAGTATTTT	TRBV4-3	.	few	TRBJ2-3
CASSRNGAATQYF	TGTGCCAGCAGTCGAAATGGAGCGGCTACCCAGTACTTC	TRBV28	.	.	TRBJ2-5
CSARTGNEQYF	TGCAGTGCTCGGACAGGGAACGAGCAGTACTTC	TRBV20-1	TRBD1	.	TRBJ2-7
CASSNGQLFYEQYF	TGTGCCAGTAGTAACGGACAGTTGTTCTACGAGCAGTACTTC	TRBV19	.	.	TRBJ2-7
CAISDSGSASNYGYTF	TGTGCCATCAGTGATTCCGGATCGGCCTCTAACTATGGCTACACCTTC	TRBV10-3	.	.	TRBJ1-2
CASSLDETQYF	TGTGCCAGCAGCTTGGACGAGACCCAGTACTTC	TRBV5-4	.	.	TRBJ2-5
CASSLRWQFF	TGTGCCAGCAGCTTAAGGTGGCAGTTCTTC	TRBV7-2	.	.	TRBJ2-1
CASSPYTGESGNTIYF	TGTGCCAGCTCACCTTATACAGGGGAGAGCGGAAACACCATATATTTT	TRBV18	TRBD1	.	TRBJ1-3
CASSVGTNTGELFF	TGTGCCAGCAGCGTAGGCACTAACACCGGGGAGCTGTTTTTT	TRBV9	.	.	TRBJ2-2
CASSLGLAGRSHEQYF	TGCGCCAGCAGCTTGGGACTAGCGGGGAGGTCCCACGAGCAGTACTTC	TRBV5-1	TRBD2	.	TRBJ2-7
CASSLRRGGEAAADTQYF	TGTGCCAGCAGCTTAAGGCGTGGCGGGGAGGCTGCGGCAGATACGCAGTATTTT	TRBV7-9	.	.	TRBJ2-3
CASSLASEQETQYF	TGTGCCAGCAGCTTGGCCTCAGAACAAGAGACCCAGTACTTC	TRBV5-5	.	.	TRBJ2-5
CASSSGTGNNEQFF	TGCGCCAGCAGCTCCGGGACAGGGAATAATGAGCAGTTCTTC	TRBV5-1	TRBD1	.	TRBJ2-1
CASSLSPDSTDTQYF	TGTGCCAGCAGCTTATCCCCGGATAGCACAGATACGCAGTATTTT	TRBV11-2	.	.	TRBJ2-3
CASSRGPSNTGELFF	TGTGCCAGCAGCCGGGGCCCTTCGAACACCGGGGAGCTGTTTTTT	TRBV7-3	.	few	TRBJ2-2